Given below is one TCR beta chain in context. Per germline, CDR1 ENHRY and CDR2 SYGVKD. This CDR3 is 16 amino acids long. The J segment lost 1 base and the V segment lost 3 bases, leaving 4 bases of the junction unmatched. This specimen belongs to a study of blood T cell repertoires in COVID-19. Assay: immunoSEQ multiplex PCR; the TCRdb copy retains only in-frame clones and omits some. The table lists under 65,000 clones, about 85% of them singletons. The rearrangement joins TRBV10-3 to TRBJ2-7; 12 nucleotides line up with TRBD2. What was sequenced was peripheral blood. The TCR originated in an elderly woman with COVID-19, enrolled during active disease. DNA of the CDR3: TGTGCCATCAGTGATCCACTAGCGGGGGGTTCCTACGAGCAGTACTTC. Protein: CAISDPLAGGSYEQYF.